This T cell receptor beta chain came from a study of control samples from healthy donors and cancer patients. Repertoires were generated with immunoSEQ multiplex PCR, while TCRdb's copy carries only in-frame clones and drops some. This table has some 130,000 clones, 90% appearing once. The CDR3 loop spans 12 amino acids. Germline V gene sequence: CDR1 MNHEY, CDR2 SVGAGI. V was cut by 8 bases and J by 3 bases, with 11 bases left in between. J is TRBJ2-7 and V is TRBV6-5; D not resolved. The TCR sequence derives from a man aged 35 to 55 in good health. Material for sequencing was blood. The CDR3 bases are TGTGCCAGCGAAGGGCTGAGCTACGAGCAGTACTTC. Translated: CASEGLSYEQYF.